A selection of T cell receptor beta chains follows, all from one sample in a study of tumor T cells in aggressive B-cell lymphoma. Assay: immunoSEQ multiplex PCR; the TCRdb copy retains only in-frame clones and omits some. The data show 10,000 or so clones, with nearly 95% seen just once and around 2.8% held by the top ten. Material for sequencing was tumor tissue. Receptor source: an adult with diffuse large B cell lymphoma. CDR3s include the opening cysteine and the closing phenylalanine or tryptophan. Each record gives: clone size, D gene, CDR3 length, V gene, J gene, CDR3 DNA, CDR3 protein. A D gene is named only where the DNA matches it firmly. Expanded clones are given a class, and other clones once, few, many or no size at all.

-	-	16	TRBV6-5	TRBJ2-7	TGTGCCAGCAGTTACTCAGCAGCGGGTCCCACCTACGAGCAGTACTTC	CASSYSAAGPTYEQYF
-	-	16	TRBV5-1	TRBJ1-2	TGCGCCAGCAGCCGGGGAGGGACGGGAGAATTCTATGGCTACACCTTC	CASSRGGTGEFYGYTF
-	-	11	TRBV7-9	TRBJ1-1	TGTGCCAGCAGCTTATTAAATGAAGCTTTCTTT	CASSLLNEAFF
-	-	12	TRBV5-6	TRBJ2-7	TGTGCCAGCAGCTCCTCAGGGGTCGAGCAGTACTTC	CASSSSGVEQYF
-	-	13	TRBV30	TRBJ1-6	TGTGCCTGGAATGACCTACTCAGGTCACCCCTCCACTTT	CAWNDLLRSPLHF
-	TRBD2	16	TRBV5-4	TRBJ2-5	TGTGCCAGCAGCTTGGGGGCTAGCGGGGGGGAAGAGACCCAATACTTC	CASSLGASGGEETQYF
-	TRBD1	16	TRBV5-1	TRBJ1-2	TGCGCCAGCAGCTACCAGACAGGGCCCTTGGACTATGGCTACACCTTC	CASSYQTGPLDYGYTF
once	TRBD1	15	TRBV7-8	TRBJ1-5	TGTGCCAGCAGCTTAGCGGGACAGTCCATACAGCCCCAGCATTTT	CASSLAGQSIQPQHF
-	-	11	TRBV30	TRBJ2-5	TGTGCCTGGAGTGTCGGAGAGACCCAGTACTTC	CAWSVGETQYF
-	TRBD1	14	TRBV5-1	TRBJ2-7	TGCGCCAGCAGCCTTACGACAGGGGTCTACGAGCAGTACTTC	CASSLTTGVYEQYF
-	-	15	TRBV30	TRBJ1-4	TGTGCCTGGAAATTAAGTTCCAGGGTGAATGAAAAACTGTTTTTT	CAWKLSSRVNEKLFF
-	TRBD2	16	TRBV4-1	TRBJ2-1	TGCGCCAGCAGCCAAGAGGGACTAGCGGGAGTAAGTGAGCAGTTCTTC	CASSQEGLAGVSEQFF
-	-	13	TRBV28	TRBJ2-3	TGTGCCAGCAGAGAAACCGGGACTCCGTTGCAGTATTTT	CASRETGTPLQYF
-	-	14	TRBV5-6	TRBJ2-3	TGTGCCAGCACCTTGGGACTCAGCACAGATACGCAGTATTTT	CASTLGLSTDTQYF
once	-	16	TRBV12-5	TRBJ1-5	TGTGCTAGTGGTTTCGCGGCCAGGGGCGGGGGCCAGCCCCAGCATTTT	CASGFAARGGGQPQHF
-	-	15	TRBV7-9	TRBJ2-2	TGTGCCAGCAGCTTATCGAGTTCGAACACCGGGGAGCTGTTTTTT	CASSLSSSNTGELFF
-	-	13	TRBV6-5	TRBJ1-1	TGTGCCAGCAACACCCCATCCAGCACTGAAGCTTTCTTT	CASNTPSSTEAFF
once	-	15	TRBV5-6	TRBJ2-1	TGTGCCAGCTCCCGGGGGAAGACGGGCCACAATGAGCAGTTCTTC	CASSRGKTGHNEQFF
-	-	13	TRBV7-6	TRBJ2-7	TGTGCCAGCAGCTATGGGGAGTCCTACGAGCAGTACTTC	CASSYGESYEQYF
few	TRBD1	14	TRBV10-3	TRBJ1-1	TGTGCCATCACTGGGACAGGGGGTAACACTGAAGCTTTCTTT	CAITGTGGNTEAFF
-	TRBD2	13	TRBV30	TRBJ2-4	TGTGCCCTAGGGGCGGGGGGGGAAAACATTCAGTACTTC	CALGAGGENIQYF
-	-	17	TRBV5-1	TRBJ2-5	TGCGCCAGCAGGAGGGTTAGCGGCAACCCGTACCAAGAGACCCAGTACTTC	CASRRVSGNPYQETQYF
-	-	14	TRBV4-2	TRBJ2-1	TGTGCCAGCAGTCTTCGGCAGGGTGGCGATGAGCAGTTCTTC	CASSLRQGGDEQFF
-	TRBD1	13	TRBV2	TRBJ1-6	TGTGCCAGCGGAACAGGGGGGAATTCACCCCTCCACTTT	CASGTGGNSPLHF
-	TRBD1	15	TRBV30	TRBJ1-3	TGTGCCTGGAGTGAGACAGGGTTCTCTGGAAACACCATATATTTT	CAWSETGFSGNTIYF
once	-	17	TRBV5-1	TRBJ2-5	TGCGCCAGCAGCTTGGACCCTGCTTCAGGGGTGGAAGAGACCCAGTACTTC	CASSLDPASGVEETQYF
-	-	15	TRBV6-1	TRBJ1-4	TGTGCCAGCAGCCCCCGGGGTCCTCGTGATGAAAAACTGTTTTTT	CASSPRGPRDEKLFF
-	-	13	TRBV9	TRBJ2-7	TGTGCCAGCAGCGTAGATGACAGCTACGAGCAGTACTTC	CASSVDDSYEQYF
-	TRBD1	13	TRBV6-1	TRBJ2-7	TGTGCCAGCAGCTTAGACAGGGATAACGAGCAGTACTTC	CASSLDRDNEQYF
once	-	14	TRBV7-9	TRBJ1-3	TGTGCCAGCACCACCGGGTTTAGTGGAAACACCATATATTTT	CASTTGFSGNTIYF
once	TRBD2	12	TRBV29-1	TRBJ2-5	TGCAGCGCGGGGGGAGGGGCGGAGACCCAGTACTTC	CSAGGGAETQYF
-	-	13	TRBV7-6	TRBJ2-1	TGTGCCAGCTGCGGGGTAGACTACAATGAGCAGTTCTTC	CASCGVDYNEQFF
-	-	15	TRBV5-5	TRBJ1-5	TGTGCCAGCAGCGGGGGAGTGACAGGAAATCAGCCCCAGCATTTT	CASSGGVTGNQPQHF
-	-	15	TRBV29-1	TRBJ2-3	TGCAGCGTTGAAGATCTTCAGCGGAGCACAGATACGCAGTATTTT	CSVEDLQRSTDTQYF
-	-	14	TRBV5-6	TRBJ1-5	TGTGCCAGCAGCCTAGGTTTTAGCAATCAGCCCCAGCATTTT	CASSLGFSNQPQHF
-	-	14	TRBV6-1	TRBJ1-6	TGTGCCAGCAGTCGACAGGTCGGGGGGTCACCCCTCCACTTT	CASSRQVGGSPLHF
-	-	16	TRBV5-1	TRBJ1-1	TGCGCCAGCAGCTTGGAGATTCTGGGGGCTTACACTGAAGCTTTCTTT	CASSLEILGAYTEAFF
-	-	16	TRBV5-4	TRBJ2-3	TGTGCCAGCAGCCCAAGTTACGGGGTAGGCACAGATACGCAGTATTTT	CASSPSYGVGTDTQYF
-	-	16	TRBV30	TRBJ1-4	TGTGCCTGGAGACCGGGGGTCTTTGTGACTAATGAAAAACTGTTTTTT	CAWRPGVFVTNEKLFF
-	-	10	TRBV20-1	TRBJ2-1	TGCAGTGCGGTCGGCAATGAGCAGTTCTTC	CSAVGNEQFF
-	-	15	TRBV5-1	TRBJ1-6	TGCGCCAGCAGCTTGGATGGCCAGGGAAGTTCACCCCTCCACTTT	CASSLDGQGSSPLHF
-	-	12	TRBV5-1	TRBJ2-7	TGCGCCAGCAGCTTGAGGGGGTACGAGCAGTACTTC	CASSLRGYEQYF
-	TRBD1	13	TRBV29-1	TRBJ2-7	TGCAGCGTATCCGGGACAGGGGTCTACGAGCAGTACTTC	CSVSGTGVYEQYF
-	TRBD1	16	TRBV19	TRBJ2-7	TGTGCCAGTAGTGGCCCCCGGACAGGGAACTCCTACGAGCAGTACTTC	CASSGPRTGNSYEQYF
-	-	12	TRBV7-8	TRBJ2-7	TGTGCCAGCAGCCCCCAGGGTACCCCCAGGTACTTC	CASSPQGTPRYF
-	TRBD1	14	TRBV7-9	TRBJ1-4	TGTGCCAGCAGCGTGGGACAGGGGTATGAAAAACTGTTTTTT	CASSVGQGYEKLFF